This TCR beta chain was profiled in a study of blood T cell repertoires in COVID-19. For the study at large: There were acute and convalescent COVID-19 samples, and they came from the United States, Italy and Spain. PBMCs, B-cell-depleted T cells, or T cells provided the cDNA or gDNA that made up the material.

Germline CDR1 is ENHRY and CDR2 is SYGVKD. Trimming took off 6 bases at V and 3 bases at J, with 9 bases between the two ends. The CDR3 is made up of 13 amino acids. In the original processing: Amplification from reference gene primers served as the basis for estimated nucleated cell counts. Method: immunoSEQ multiplex PCR; TCRdb's copy keeps in-frame clones and lacks some. V and J calls plus clone size are reproduced from that table; the DNA served to infer D and trimming. In the table there are roughly 140,000 clones, around 76% of which are singletons. The material sequenced was peripheral blood. This receptor was taken from a man in his sixties with acute or convalescent COVID-19. The V gene is TRBV10-3, the J gene TRBJ1-5, with D maybe TRBD1 (6 bases). CDR3 DNA sequence: TGTGCCATCAGGGCAGGGGACAATCAGCCCCAGCATTTT. It yields the protein CAIRAGDNQPQHF.